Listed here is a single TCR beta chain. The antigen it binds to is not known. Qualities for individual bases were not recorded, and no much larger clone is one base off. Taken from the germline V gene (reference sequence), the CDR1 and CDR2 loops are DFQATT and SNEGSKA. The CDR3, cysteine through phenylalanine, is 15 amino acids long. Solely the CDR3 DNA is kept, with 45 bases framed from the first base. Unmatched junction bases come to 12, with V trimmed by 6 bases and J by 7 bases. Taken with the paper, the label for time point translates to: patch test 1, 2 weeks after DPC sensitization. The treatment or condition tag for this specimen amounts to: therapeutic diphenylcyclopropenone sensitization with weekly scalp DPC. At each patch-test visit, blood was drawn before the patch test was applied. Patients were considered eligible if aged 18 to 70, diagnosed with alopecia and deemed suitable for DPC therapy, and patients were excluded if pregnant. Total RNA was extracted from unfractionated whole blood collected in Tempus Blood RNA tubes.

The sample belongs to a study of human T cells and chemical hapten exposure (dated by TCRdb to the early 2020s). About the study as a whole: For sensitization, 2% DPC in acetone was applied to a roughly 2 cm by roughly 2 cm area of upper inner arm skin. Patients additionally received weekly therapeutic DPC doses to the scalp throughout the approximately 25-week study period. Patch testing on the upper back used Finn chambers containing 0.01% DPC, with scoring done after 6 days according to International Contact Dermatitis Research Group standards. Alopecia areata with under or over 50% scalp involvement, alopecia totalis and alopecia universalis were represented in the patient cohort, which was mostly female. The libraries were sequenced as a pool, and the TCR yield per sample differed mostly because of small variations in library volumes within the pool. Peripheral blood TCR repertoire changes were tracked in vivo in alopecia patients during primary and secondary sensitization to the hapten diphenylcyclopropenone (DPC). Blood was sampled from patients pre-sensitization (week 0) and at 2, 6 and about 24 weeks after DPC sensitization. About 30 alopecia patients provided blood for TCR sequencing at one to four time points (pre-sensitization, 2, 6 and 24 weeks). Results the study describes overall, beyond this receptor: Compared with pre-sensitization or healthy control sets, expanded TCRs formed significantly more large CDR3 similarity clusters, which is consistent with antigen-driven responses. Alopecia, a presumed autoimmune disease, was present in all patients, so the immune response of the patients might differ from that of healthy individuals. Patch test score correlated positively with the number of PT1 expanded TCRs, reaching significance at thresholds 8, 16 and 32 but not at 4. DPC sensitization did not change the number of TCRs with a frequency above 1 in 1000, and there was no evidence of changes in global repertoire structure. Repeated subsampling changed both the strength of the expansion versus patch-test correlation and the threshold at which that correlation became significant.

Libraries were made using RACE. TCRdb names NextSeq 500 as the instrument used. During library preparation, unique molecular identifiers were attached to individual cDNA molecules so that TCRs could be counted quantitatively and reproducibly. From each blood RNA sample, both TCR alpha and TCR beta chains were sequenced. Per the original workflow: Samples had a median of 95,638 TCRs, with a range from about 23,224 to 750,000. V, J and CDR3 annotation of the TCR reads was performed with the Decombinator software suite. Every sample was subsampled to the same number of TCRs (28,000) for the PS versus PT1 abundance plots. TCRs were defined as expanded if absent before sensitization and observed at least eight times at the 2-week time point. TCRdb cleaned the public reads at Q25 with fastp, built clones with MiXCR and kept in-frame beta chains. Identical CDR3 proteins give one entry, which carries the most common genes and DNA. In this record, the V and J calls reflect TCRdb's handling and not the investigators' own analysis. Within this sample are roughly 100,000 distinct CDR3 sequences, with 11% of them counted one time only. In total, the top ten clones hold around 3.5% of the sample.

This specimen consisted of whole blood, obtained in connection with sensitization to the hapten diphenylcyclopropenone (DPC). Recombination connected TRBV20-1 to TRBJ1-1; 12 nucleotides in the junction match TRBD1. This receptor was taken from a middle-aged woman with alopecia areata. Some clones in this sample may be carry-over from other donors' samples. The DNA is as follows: TGCAGTGCCACTCGGGACAGGGGGCGCCGGGGTGAAGCTTTCTTT. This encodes CSATRDRGRRGEAFF.